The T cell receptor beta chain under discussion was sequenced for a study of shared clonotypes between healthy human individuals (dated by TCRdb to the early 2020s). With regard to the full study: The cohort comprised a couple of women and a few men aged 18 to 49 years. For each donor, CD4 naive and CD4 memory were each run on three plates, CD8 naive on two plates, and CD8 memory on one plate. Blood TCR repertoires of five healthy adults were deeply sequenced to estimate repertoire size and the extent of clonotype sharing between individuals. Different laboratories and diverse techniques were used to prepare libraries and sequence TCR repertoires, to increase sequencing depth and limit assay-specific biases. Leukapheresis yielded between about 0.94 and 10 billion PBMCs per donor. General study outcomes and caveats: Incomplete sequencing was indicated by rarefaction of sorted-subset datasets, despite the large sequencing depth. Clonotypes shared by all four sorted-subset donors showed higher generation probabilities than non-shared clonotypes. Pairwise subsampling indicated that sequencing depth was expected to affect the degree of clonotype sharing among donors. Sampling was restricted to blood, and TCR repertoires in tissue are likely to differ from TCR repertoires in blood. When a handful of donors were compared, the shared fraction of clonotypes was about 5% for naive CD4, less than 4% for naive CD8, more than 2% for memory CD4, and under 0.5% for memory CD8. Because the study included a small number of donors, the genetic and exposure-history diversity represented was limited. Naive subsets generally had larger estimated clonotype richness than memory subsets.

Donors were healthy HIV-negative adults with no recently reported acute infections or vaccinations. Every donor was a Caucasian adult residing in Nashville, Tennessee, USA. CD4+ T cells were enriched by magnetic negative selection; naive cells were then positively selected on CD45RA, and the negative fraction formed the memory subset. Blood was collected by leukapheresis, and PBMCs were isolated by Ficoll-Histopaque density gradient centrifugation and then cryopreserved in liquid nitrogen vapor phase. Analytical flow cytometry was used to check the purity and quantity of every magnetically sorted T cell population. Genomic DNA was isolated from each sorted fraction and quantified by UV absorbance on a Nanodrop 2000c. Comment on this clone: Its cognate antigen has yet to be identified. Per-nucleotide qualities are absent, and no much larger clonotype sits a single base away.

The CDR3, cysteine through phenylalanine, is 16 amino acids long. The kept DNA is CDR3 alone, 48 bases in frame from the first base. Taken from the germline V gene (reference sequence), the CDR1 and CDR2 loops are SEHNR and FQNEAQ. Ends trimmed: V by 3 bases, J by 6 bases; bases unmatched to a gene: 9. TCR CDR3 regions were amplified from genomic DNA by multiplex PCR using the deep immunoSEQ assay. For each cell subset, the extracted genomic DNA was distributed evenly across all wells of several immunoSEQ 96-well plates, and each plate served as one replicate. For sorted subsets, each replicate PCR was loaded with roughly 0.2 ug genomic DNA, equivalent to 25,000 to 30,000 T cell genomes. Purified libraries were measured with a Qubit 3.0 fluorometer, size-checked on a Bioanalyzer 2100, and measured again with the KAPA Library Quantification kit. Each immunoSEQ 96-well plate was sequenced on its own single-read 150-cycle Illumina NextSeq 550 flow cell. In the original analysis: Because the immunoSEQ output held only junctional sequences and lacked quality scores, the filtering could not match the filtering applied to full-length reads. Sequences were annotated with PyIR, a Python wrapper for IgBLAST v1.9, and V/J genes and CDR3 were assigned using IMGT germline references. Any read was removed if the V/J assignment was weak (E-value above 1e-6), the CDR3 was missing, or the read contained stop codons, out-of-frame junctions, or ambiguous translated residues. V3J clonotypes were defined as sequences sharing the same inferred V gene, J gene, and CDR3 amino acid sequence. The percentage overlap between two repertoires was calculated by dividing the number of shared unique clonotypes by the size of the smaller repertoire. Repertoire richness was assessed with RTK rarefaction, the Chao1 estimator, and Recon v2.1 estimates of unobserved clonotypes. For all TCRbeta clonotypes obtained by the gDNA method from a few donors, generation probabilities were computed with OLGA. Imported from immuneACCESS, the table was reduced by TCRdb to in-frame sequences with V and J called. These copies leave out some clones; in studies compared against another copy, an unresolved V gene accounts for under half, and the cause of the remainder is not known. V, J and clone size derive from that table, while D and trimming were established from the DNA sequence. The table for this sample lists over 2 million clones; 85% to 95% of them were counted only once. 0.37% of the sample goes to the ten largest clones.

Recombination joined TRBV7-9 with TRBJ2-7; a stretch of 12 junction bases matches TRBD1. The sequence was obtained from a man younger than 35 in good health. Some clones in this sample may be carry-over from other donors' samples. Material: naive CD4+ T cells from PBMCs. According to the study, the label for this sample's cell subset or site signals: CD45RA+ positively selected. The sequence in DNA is TGTGCCAGCAGCTTGGATCCGGGACAGGGGGCTTCCGAGCAGTACTTC. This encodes CASSLDPGQGASEQYF. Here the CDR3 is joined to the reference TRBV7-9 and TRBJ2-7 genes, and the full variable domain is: DTGVSQNPRHKITKRGQNVTFRCDPISEHNRLYWYRQTLGQGPEFLTYFQNEAQLEKSRLLSDRFSAERPKGSFSTLEIQRTEQGDSAMYLCASSLDPGQGASEQYFGPGTRLTVT.